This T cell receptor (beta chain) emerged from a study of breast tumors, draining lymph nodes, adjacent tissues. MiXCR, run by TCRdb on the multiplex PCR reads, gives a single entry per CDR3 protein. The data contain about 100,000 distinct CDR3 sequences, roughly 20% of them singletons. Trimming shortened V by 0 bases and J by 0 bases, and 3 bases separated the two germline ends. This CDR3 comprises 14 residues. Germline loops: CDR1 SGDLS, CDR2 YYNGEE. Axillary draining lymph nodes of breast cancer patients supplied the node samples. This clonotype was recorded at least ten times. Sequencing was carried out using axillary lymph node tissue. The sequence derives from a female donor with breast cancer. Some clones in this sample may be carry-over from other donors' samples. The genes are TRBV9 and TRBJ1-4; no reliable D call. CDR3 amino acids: CASSVEATNEKLFF. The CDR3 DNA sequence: TGTGCCAGCAGCGTAGAGGCAACTAATGAAAAACTGTTTTTT.